This T cell receptor (beta chain) was documented in a study of T cell repertoires in cytomegalovirus infection. This CDR3 is built from 16 residues. With 2 bases removed from V and 0 bases from J, the gap between germline ends came to 8 bases. CDR1 SGHTA and CDR2 FQGTGA come from the germline V gene. This clonotype was seen many times. Its specificity is not known. A single record per CDR3 protein comes from TCRdb applying MiXCR to the reads. Seen here are about half a million distinct CDR3 sequences, around a third observed once, and the top ten hold roughly 15%. The TCR sequence derives from a human donor in good health (CMV status not recorded). Some clones in this sample may be carry-over from other donors' samples. The chain has TRBV7-3 and TRBJ2-6; D is unclear. The sample in question was cultured PBMCs, obtained from culture after CMV antigen stimulation. The CDR3 loop is CASSLGAISGANVLTF. CDR3 DNA sequence: TGTGCCAGCAGCTTAGGCGCGATCTCTGGGGCCAACGTCCTGACTTTC.